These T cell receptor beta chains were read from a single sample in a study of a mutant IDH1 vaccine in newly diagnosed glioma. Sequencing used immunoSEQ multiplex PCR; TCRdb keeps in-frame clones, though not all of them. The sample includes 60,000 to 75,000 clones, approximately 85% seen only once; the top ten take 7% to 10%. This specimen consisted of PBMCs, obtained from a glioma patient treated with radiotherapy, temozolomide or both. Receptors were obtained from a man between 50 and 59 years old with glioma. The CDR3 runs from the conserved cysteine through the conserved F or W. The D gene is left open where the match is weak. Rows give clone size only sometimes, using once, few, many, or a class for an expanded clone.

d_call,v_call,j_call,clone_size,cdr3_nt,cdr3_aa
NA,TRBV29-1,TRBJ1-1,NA,TGCAGCGTTGAGGGGAACACTGAAGCTTTCTTT,CSVEGNTEAFF
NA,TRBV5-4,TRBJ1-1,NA,TGTGCCAGCAGCACCCAGGACGTCTTGAACACTGAAGCTTTCTTT,CASSTQDVLNTEAFF
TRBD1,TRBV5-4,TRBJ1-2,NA,TGTGCCAGCAGCGCTACAGGGGTGGAGGGCTACACCTTC,CASSATGVEGYTF
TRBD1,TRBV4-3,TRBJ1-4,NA,TGCGCCAGCAGCCAAGCGGGACAGGGCTTTGAAAAACTGTTTTTT,CASSQAGQGFEKLFF
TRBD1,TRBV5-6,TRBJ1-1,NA,TGTGCCAGCAGCCTGGGACAGGGACAGGCTTTCTTT,CASSLGQGQAFF
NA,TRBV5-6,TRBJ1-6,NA,TGTGCCAGCAGCTTGGGGGATAATTCACCCCTCCACTTT,CASSLGDNSPLHF
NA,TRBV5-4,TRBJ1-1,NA,TGTGCCAGCAGCTCCGACAGTTCGAACACTGAAGCTTTCTTT,CASSSDSSNTEAFF
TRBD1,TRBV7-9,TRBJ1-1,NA,TGTGCCAGCACCTCCGGGACAGGGAACACTGAAGCTTTCTTT,CASTSGTGNTEAFF
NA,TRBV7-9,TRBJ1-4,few,TGTGCCAGCAGCTTAGTAGCCGTGGAGGAGAATGAAAAACTGTTTTTT,CASSLVAVEENEKLFF
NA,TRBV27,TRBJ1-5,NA,TGTGCCAGCAGTTTATCGATTGACAGCAATCAGCCCCAGCATTTT,CASSLSIDSNQPQHF
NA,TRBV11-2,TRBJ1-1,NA,TGTGCCAGCAGCTTAACCGGGACGATAGCTTTCTTT,CASSLTGTIAFF
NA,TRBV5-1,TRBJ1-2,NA,TGCGCCAGCAGCTTTCTAGGGAGCAGCTATGGCTACACCTTC,CASSFLGSSYGYTF
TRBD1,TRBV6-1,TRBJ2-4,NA,TGTGCCAGCGTGTCTGGGACAGGGAAAAACATTCAGTACTTC,CASVSGTGKNIQYF
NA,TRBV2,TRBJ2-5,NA,TGTGCCAGCAGTGATCAGGGGCAAGAGACCCAGTACTTC,CASSDQGQETQYF
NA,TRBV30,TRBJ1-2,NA,TGTGCCTGGAGCCAGGAAGGGGGATCCTATGGCTACACCTTC,CAWSQEGGSYGYTF
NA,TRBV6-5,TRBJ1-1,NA,TGTGCCAGCAGTTACCTGATTGGGGGGGGCACTGAAGCTTTCTTT,CASSYLIGGGTEAFF
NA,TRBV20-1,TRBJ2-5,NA,TGCAGTGCGCTGTTCCCCGAGACCCAGTACTTC,CSALFPETQYF
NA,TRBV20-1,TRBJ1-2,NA,TGCAGTGCTAGGGACACCCCTGGCTACACCTTC,CSARDTPGYTF
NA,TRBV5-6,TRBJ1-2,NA,TGTGCCAGCAGCTTGCGTTACGCTCGGGGCTATGGCTACACCTTC,CASSLRYARGYGYTF
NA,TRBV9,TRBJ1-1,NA,TGTGCCAGCAGCGTAGAGAGTCTCCCTCCCACTGAAGCTTTCTTT,CASSVESLPPTEAFF
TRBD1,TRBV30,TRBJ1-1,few,TGTGCCTGGAGTTCACAGGGGTGGGACACTGAAGCTTTCTTT,CAWSSQGWDTEAFF
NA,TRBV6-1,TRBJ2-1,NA,TGTGCCAGCTGGGGTCATCAGGAGAACAATGAGCAGTTCTTC,CASWGHQENNEQFF
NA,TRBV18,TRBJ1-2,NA,TGTGCCAGCTCACCACCGGTAAGGGCTGGCTACACCTTC,CASSPPVRAGYTF
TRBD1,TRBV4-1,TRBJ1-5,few,TGCGCCAGCAGCCCCCGGGACAGGGTGAGCAATCAGCCCCAGCATTTT,CASSPRDRVSNQPQHF
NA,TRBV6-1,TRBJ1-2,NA,TGTGCCAGCAGTGACCCCGGGACACTATATGGCTACACCTTC,CASSDPGTLYGYTF
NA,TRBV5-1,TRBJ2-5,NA,TGCGCCAGCAGCTCAGGGCGCTGGGAGACCCAGTACTTC,CASSSGRWETQYF
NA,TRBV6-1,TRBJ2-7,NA,TGTGCCAGCATGAGGACTCAGAAGTGGGACGAGCAGTACTTC,CASMRTQKWDEQYF
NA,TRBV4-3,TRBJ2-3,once,TGCGCCAGCAGCGAAACCGGAAGGGTTAGCACAGATACGCAGTATTTT,CASSETGRVSTDTQYF